This is a list of T cell receptor beta chains from one sample in a study of graft-versus-host responses after intestinal transplantation. Method: immunoSEQ multiplex PCR; TCRdb's copy keeps in-frame clones and lacks some. This table has about 130,000 clones, roughly 92% appearing once. Their specific antigens are unknown. The starting material was unstimulated CD4+ T cells sorted from spleen or lymph node cells, obtained before intestinal transplant. These receptors were taken from a human donor who received an intestinal transplant. The conserved cysteine and the conserved F or W are not part of the CDR3 here. The order of the fields is D gene, V gene, CDR3 protein. D genes are given only for firm matches.

d_gene: TRBD2
v_gene: TRBV5-1
CDR3aa: ASSSGVSGGYSHEQY

d_gene: TRBD1
v_gene: TRBV6-1
CDR3aa: ASRRTGDEQY

d_gene: TRBD1
v_gene: TRBV7-9
CDR3aa: ASSLPGQGAGAQY

d_gene: NA
v_gene: TRBV15
CDR3aa: ATGLEGGGGYT

d_gene: NA
v_gene: TRBV7-2
CDR3aa: ASSFGGNQPQH

d_gene: TRBD1
v_gene: TRBV6-1
CDR3aa: ASSSNPGQGLAF

d_gene: NA
v_gene: TRBV29-1
CDR3aa: SVEEVGGRTEAF

d_gene: TRBD1
v_gene: TRBV5-4
CDR3aa: ASSAGGSSNQPQH

d_gene: NA
v_gene: TRBV7-3
CDR3aa: ASSLKRSSYNEQF

d_gene: TRBD2
v_gene: TRBV7-2
CDR3aa: ASSLAGGGSYNEQF

d_gene: NA
v_gene: TRBV7-2
CDR3aa: ASNKRGEQF

d_gene: NA
v_gene: TRBV10-3
CDR3aa: AITAGTGELF

d_gene: TRBD2
v_gene: TRBV6-5
CDR3aa: ASSDSGELSYEQY

d_gene: NA
v_gene: TRBV19
CDR3aa: ASKAGRGRSSYNEQF

d_gene: NA
v_gene: TRBV9
CDR3aa: ASSVGLGNQPQH

d_gene: NA
v_gene: TRBV19
CDR3aa: ASSMSATGNWYEQY

d_gene: TRBD2
v_gene: TRBV9
CDR3aa: ASSVALAGGETQY

d_gene: TRBD1
v_gene: TRBV18
CDR3aa: ASSPIIRSGTGRNEQF

d_gene: NA
v_gene: TRBV15
CDR3aa: ATSRDWGAYEQY

d_gene: NA
v_gene: TRBV5-1
CDR3aa: ASSWDRGRGNSPLH